The clone carrying this TCR beta chain was counted between two and nine times. These data come from a study of response to subunit inactivated influenza vaccine. TCRdb passed the RT-PCR reads through MiXCR, listing each CDR3 protein once. Here the sample spans 250,000 to 350,000 distinct CDR3 sequences, approximately 21% being singletons. Germline V gene lookup returns CDR1 DFQATT and CDR2 SNEGSKA (reference sequence). The trim removed 6 bases at V and 6 bases at J, leaving 4 bases unmatched. This CDR3 region has 12 residues. This sample comprised PBMCs from blood, obtained about 20 months after vaccination. The source of this sequence is a man between 45 and 75 years old who received an inactivated influenza vaccine. The V call is TRBV20-1, the J call TRBJ1-5; 8 nucleotides match TRBD1. The CDR3 nucleotides are TGCAGTGCATGGACAGGGAGTCAGCCCCAGCATTTT. Its translation is CSAWTGSQPQHF.